This T cell receptor (beta chain) was recorded in a study of cytomegalovirus exposure and HLA in healthy donors. Regarding the study as a whole: The dataset shows that most TCR sequences were rare, while some public TCRs occurred in many donors. DRB1 showed the most TCR associations and HLA-C the fewest in a later analysis, as rates varied by HLA locus.

13 Jbeta primers and 60 Vbeta primers were used for the PCR. TCRdb keeps only in-frame clones here, not all; method: immunoSEQ multiplex PCR. The profile shows fewer than 150,000 clones, 65% to 80% of them singletons. The CDR3 runs 16 residues. The germline CDR1 and CDR2 sequences are KGHSH and LQKENI. V gave up 3 bases and J gave up 6 bases; unmatched junction bases: 6. Notes on this clone: Its cognate antigen is unknown.

This sequence was found in a man aged 35-49 years in good health and CMV-seropositive. Sequencing used PBMCs. This rearrangement joins TRBV18 to TRBJ2-3; 13 nucleotides match TRBD2. For the CDR3, the DNA is TGTGCCAGCTCACCGTGGACTAGCGGGAGTACTGATACGCAGTATTTT. As protein: CASSPWTSGSTDTQYF. Full variable domain (missing parts from reference TRBV18 and TRBJ2-3): NAGVMQNPRHLVRRRGQEARLRCSPMKGHSHVYWYRQLPEEGLKFMVYLQKENIIDESGMPKERFSAEFPKEGPSILRIQQVVRGDSAAYFCASSPWTSGSTDTQYFGPGTRLTVL.